The rows below give T cell receptor beta chains drawn from one sample of a study of blood T cells in healthy people across ages. TCRdb reprocessed the 5' RACE reads via MiXCR and lists one record per CDR3 protein. The repertoire holds some 1.6 million distinct CDR3 sequences, roughly 32% seen once, with about 10% in the top ten. The sample consisted of blood. The receptors here all came from a woman under 40 in good health. Each CDR3 is given with its conserved first and last residue. D genes are given only for firm matches. Expanded clones are given a class, and other clones once, few, many or no size at all.

size	V	J	D	CDR3	DNA
few	TRBV5-1	TRBJ2-7	NA	CASSLAPDRSYEQYF	TGCGCCAGCAGCTTGGCCCCCGACAGGTCCTACGAGCAGTACTTC
many	TRBV29-1	TRBJ2-5	NA	CSVEARGRETQYF	TGCAGCGTTGAAGCGCGGGGGCGAGAGACCCAGTACTTC
NA	TRBV11-2	TRBJ2-1	TRBD2	CASSQLAGVNNEQFF	TGTGCCAGCAGCCAACTAGCGGGAGTAAACAATGAGCAGTTCTTC
NA	TRBV20-1	TRBJ2-3	TRBD2	CSATLIWLAGGPGLTDTQYF	TGCAGTGCTACCTTAATCTGGCTAGCGGGGGGGCCTGGCCTAACAGATACGCAGTATTTT
NA	TRBV18	TRBJ1-1	NA	CASSPKLSDTEAFF	TGTGCCAGCTCACCAAAGCTGTCGGACACTGAAGCTTTCTTT
NA	TRBV6-6	TRBJ2-5	NA	CASSYPDRGGETQYF	TGTGCCAGCAGTTACCCCGACCGGGGCGGGGAGACCCAGTACTTC
NA	TRBV29-1	TRBJ1-2	NA	CGVERQIYGYTF	TGCGGCGTCGAACGACAGATCTATGGCTACACCTTC
few	TRBV5-6	TRBJ2-7	TRBD1	CASSPRDRGWGYEQYF	TGTGCCAGCAGCCCGCGCGACAGGGGATGGGGCTACGAGCAGTACTTC
NA	TRBV24-1	TRBJ2-1	NA	CATSDLGGRSYNEQCF	TGTGCCACCAGTGATTTGGGGGGGAGGTCCTACAATGAGCAGTGCTTC
NA	TRBV5-1	TRBJ2-7	NA	CASSQGEAYGQYF	TGCGCCAGCAGCCAGGGGGAGGCCTACGGGCAGTACTTC
few	TRBV7-2	TRBJ2-1	NA	CAQRGGRNYNEQFF	TGTGCACAGAGAGGTGGGCGCAACTACAATGAGCAGTTCTTC
once	TRBV11-1	TRBJ2-1	TRBD1	CASSLPRVLGQGGHNEQFF	TGTGCCAGCAGCTTACCCCGGGTGCTGGGACAGGGTGGTCACAATGAGCAGTTCTTC
NA	TRBV16	TRBJ1-2	NA	CASSQKSTGDYGYTF	TGTGCCAGCAGCCAAAAATCGACGGGGGACTATGGCTACACCTTC
many	TRBV7-3	TRBJ2-5	TRBD2	CASSFTGLAKETQYF	TGTGCCAGCAGCTTCACGGGACTAGCCAAAGAGACCCAGTACTTC
few	TRBV7-9	TRBJ2-1	NA	CASSLARNKGYNEQFF	TGTGCCAGCAGCTTAGCGCGGAATAAGGGCTACAATGAGCAGTTCTTC
NA	TRBV3-1	TRBJ1-4	NA	CASSWTAEKLFF	TGTGCCAGCAGCTGGACAGCAGAAAAACTGTTTTTT
few	TRBV25-1	TRBJ2-5	NA	CASSGPGRRAQYF	TGTGCCAGCAGTGGCCCCGGAAGGCGGGCCCAGTACTTC
NA	TRBV6-1	TRBJ2-7	TRBD1	CASSEARSRTGGYEQYF	TGTGCCAGCAGTGAAGCAAGGTCTCGGACAGGGGGCTACGAGCAGTACTTC
few	TRBV6-5	TRBJ1-1	NA	CASSYRVSTEAFF	TGTGCCAGCAGTTACAGGGTATCAACTGAAGCTTTCTTT
once	TRBV3-1	TRBJ2-7	TRBD2	CASSQDHLREGRYGQYF	TGTGCCAGCAGCCAAGATCATCTACGGGAGGGCCGGTACGGGCAGTACTTC
few	TRBV28	TRBJ2-1	TRBD2	CASSLTTSGRAHNEQFF	TGTGCCAGCAGTTTAACAACTAGCGGGAGGGCCCACAATGAGCAGTTCTTC
many	TRBV10-3	TRBJ1-2	NA	CAISESGDGYTF	TGTGCCATCAGTGAGTCAGGGGATGGCTACACCTTC
NA	TRBV6-1	TRBJ2-6	TRBD1	CASSEALAGGRANVLTF	TGTGCCAGTAGTGAAGCGCTGGCAGGGGGTAGGGCCAACGTCCTGACTTTC
few	TRBV27	TRBJ1-2	TRBD1	CASSSTGGRSYGYTF	TGTGCCAGCAGTTCTACAGGGGGACGGAGCTATGGCTACACCTTC
many	TRBV20-1	TRBJ2-1	TRBD2	CSARGTSGVGEQFF	TGCAGTGCTAGAGGGACTAGCGGGGTAGGTGAGCAGTTCTTC
NA	TRBV20-1	TRBJ2-6	NA	CSAPLDSYEGANVLTF	TGCAGTGCTCCCCTGGACAGTTACGAAGGGGCCAACGTCCTGACTTTC
NA	TRBV20-1	TRBJ2-7	NA	CSARRPAKAHEQYF	TGCAGTGCTAGAAGACCCGCGAAAGCCCACGAGCAGTACTTC
NA	TRBV6-1	TRBJ1-2	NA	CASSLRMGGYTF	TGTGCCAGCAGCCTGAGAATGGGGGGCTACACCTTC
NA	TRBV24-1	TRBJ2-3	NA	CATSDSRGLETQYF	TGTGCCACCAGTGATTCTCGGGGTTTGGAGACGCAGTATTTT
many	TRBV4-1	TRBJ2-7	TRBD1	CASSQAPGQGTYEQYF	TGCGCCAGCAGCCAAGCGCCGGGACAGGGGACCTACGAGCAGTACTTC
few	TRBV20-1	TRBJ2-7	TRBD2	CSAGAGGPSYEQYF	TGCAGTGCTGGAGCGGGGGGACCCTCCTACGAGCAGTACTTC
NA	TRBV29-1	TRBJ2-2	TRBD2	CSVAPGGGSGELFF	TGCAGCGTGGCCCCGGGAGGGGGGTCCGGGGAGCTGTTTTTT
many	TRBV10-3	TRBJ2-7	NA	CAISPGAAAPYEQYF	TGTGCCATCAGCCCCGGGGCGGCCGCCCCCTACGAGCAGTACTTC
few	TRBV4-1	TRBJ2-1	TRBD2	CASSQLGLAGVYNEQFF	TGCGCCAGCAGCCAGCTCGGACTAGCGGGGGTCTACAATGAGCAGTTCTTC
NA	TRBV5-1	TRBJ2-1	TRBD1	CASSLSTGSYNEQFF	TGCGCCAGCAGCTTGTCGACAGGGAGCTACAATGAGCAGTTCTTC
few	TRBV9	TRBJ2-1	TRBD2	CASSVSGIGNEQFF	TGTGCCAGCAGCGTAAGCGGGATTGGCAATGAGCAGTTCTTC
NA	TRBV5-1	TRBJ2-6	TRBD1	CASSLAGTGAGANVLTF	TGCGCCAGCAGCCTGGCCGGGACAGGGGCTGGGGCCAACGTCCTGACTTTC
few	TRBV20-1	TRBJ2-3	NA	CSVRETGADTQYF	TGCAGTGTTCGGGAAACTGGCGCAGATACGCAGTATTTT
few	TRBV6-5	TRBJ2-7	NA	CASSYGGGTRGYEQYF	TGTGCCAGCAGTTACGGGGGAGGTACTCGGGGCTACGAGCAGTACTTC
NA	TRBV6-1	TRBJ2-7	NA	CVSRAGTLYEQYF	TGTGTCAGCAGAGCCGGGACACTGTACGAGCAGTACTTC
NA	TRBV12-3/TRBV12-4	TRBJ1-2	NA	CASRSPQEIYGYTF	TGTGCCAGCAGATCACCACAGGAAATCTATGGCTACACCTTC
few	TRBV20-1	TRBJ2-5	NA	CSARDAILAGETQYF	TGCAGTGCTAGAGATGCTATACTTGCCGGAGAGACCCAGTACTTC
few	TRBV10-3	TRBJ1-1	NA	CAISESRASTTEAFF	TGTGCCATCAGTGAGTCTAGGGCATCCACCACTGAAGCTTTCTTT
many	TRBV20-1	TRBJ2-5	NA	CSALGEQETQYF	TGCAGTGCTCTAGGGGAACAAGAGACCCAGTACTTC
NA	TRBV7-8	TRBJ2-1	NA	CASSLPSGYNEQFF	TGTGCCAGCAGCTTGCCCTCGGGGTACAATGAGCAGTTCTTC
few	TRBV11-2	TRBJ2-7	TRBD1	CASSLMTGGNYEQYF	TGTGCCAGCAGCTTAATGACAGGGGGGAACTACGAGCAGTACTTC
NA	TRBV27	TRBJ1-2	NA	CASSPGQSPLYGYTF	TGTGCCAGCAGTCCAGGACAGTCACCCCTCTATGGCTACACCTTC
NA	TRBV29-1	TRBJ1-2	NA	CSVEQGGYTF	TGCAGCGTAGAACAGGGTGGCTACACCTTC
NA	TRBV10-3	TRBJ2-1	TRBD2	CAITSGRVDEQFF	TGTGCCATCACTAGCGGGAGAGTGGATGAGCAGTTCTTC
many	TRBV2	TRBJ2-1	TRBD2	CASRSTSGGGDEQFF	TGTGCCAGCAGAAGCACTAGCGGGGGCGGGGATGAGCAGTTCTTC
once	TRBV4-1	TRBJ2-5	NA	CASSQDGMETQYF	TGCGCCAGCAGCCAAGATGGGATGGAGACCCAGTACTTC
NA	TRBV7-8	TRBJ2-2	TRBD2	CASSGMGLDNTGELFF	TGTGCCAGCAGCGGAATGGGACTAGATAACACCGGGGAGCTGTTTTTT
NA	TRBV5-5	TRBJ1-4	TRBD1	CASSLGTGMEKLFF	TGTGCCAGCAGCCTCGGGACAGGGATGGAAAAACTGTTTTTT
NA	TRBV7-8	TRBJ2-1	TRBD2	CASSFWTSEYNEQFF	TGTGCCAGCAGCTTCTGGACTAGCGAGTACAATGAGCAGTTCTTC
few	TRBV3-1	TRBJ2-1	TRBD2	CASKTSGGLAGSSNEQFF	TGTGCCAGCAAAACTTCCGGTGGACTAGCGGGGAGTAGTAATGAGCAGTTCTTC
many	TRBV9	TRBJ2-3	NA	CASSADYTDTQYF	TGTGCCAGCAGCGCCGACTACACAGATACGCAGTATTTT
many	TRBV4-1	TRBJ1-2	NA	CASSQAQNYGYTF	TGCGCCAGCAGCCAAGCCCAAAACTATGGCTACACCTTC
few	TRBV6-5	TRBJ1-1	TRBD1	CASSLGQGWGAFF	TGTGCCAGCAGCTTAGGACAGGGGTGGGGAGCTTTCTTT
few	TRBV20-1	TRBJ2-1	NA	CSAFTGYDYNEQFF	TGCAGTGCTTTCACAGGGTATGACTACAATGAGCAGTTCTTC